These 17 T cell receptor beta chains were sequenced from one sample in a study of T-cell reconstitution after alpha-beta-depleted transplantation in children. The authors prepared the TCRbeta library with unique molecular identifiers. TCRdb fed the PCR reads into MiXCR, producing one record per CDR3 protein. This repertoire shows about 610,000 distinct CDR3 sequences, roughly a tenth found once; its top ten account for about 4%. The source was PBMCs from the stem cell graft donor, collected from the stem cell graft. The receptors stem from a human donor who donated a stem cell graft to a child with acute myeloid leukemia.

This clonotype has at least ten counts. The chain links TRBV5-1 to TRBJ2-1; TRBD2 matches at 8 bases. CDR1 SGHRS and CDR2 YFSETQ come from the germline V gene. The trim removed 3 bases at V and 2 bases at J, leaving 7 bases unmatched. The CDR3 extends over 16 amino acids. The CDR3 DNA sequence: TGCGCCAGCAGCTCGCCCACTAGCGGAGCCTACAATGAGCAGTTCTTC. Its protein is CASSSPTSGAYNEQFF. Filled out from reference TRBV5-1 and TRBJ2-1, the complete variable domain reads KAGVTQTPRYLIKTRGQQVTLSCSPISGHRSVSWYQQTPGQGLQFLFEYFSETQRNKGNFPGRFSGRQFSNSRSEMNVSTLELGDSALYLCASSSPTSGAYNEQFFGPGTRLTVL.

This clonotype was observed many times. The chain recombines TRBV12-3 or TRBV12-4 with TRBJ2-7; possible D gene TRBD2, 6 bases. V lost 3 bases, J lost 4 bases, and 13 bases lay in between. CDR3 length: 14 residues. In DNA form, the CDR3 reads TGTGCCAGCAGTTTTTCGGGACTCTGGTACGAGCAGTACTTC. It yields the protein CASSFSGLWYEQYF.

The chain has TRBV28 and TRBJ2-5; D is uncertain. Germline V lookup: CDR1 MDHEN, CDR2 SYDVKM. The length of the CDR3 is 14 residues. Trimming stripped 5 bases from V and 5 bases from J, with 15 bases between. The CDR3 DNA reads TGTGCCAGCAGTCAGCCTCCTCACGGGGAGACCCAGTACTTC. Its protein is CASSQPPHGETQYF.

This clonotype was detected ten times or more. The chain recombines TRBV29-1 with TRBJ2-6, with 7 bases matching TRBD1. CDR3 size: 14 residues. Trimming cost V 6 bases and J 2 bases; bases outside gene matches: 4. The V gene's germline CDR1 is SQVTM and CDR2 ANQGSEA. The CDR3 sequence is CSVGTGAGANVLTF. DNA of the CDR3: TGCAGCGTAGGCACAGGGGCTGGGGCCAACGTCCTGACTTTC.

This clonotype appeared many times. The chain carries TRBV15 and TRBJ2-3; tentatively, D is TRBD1 (5 bases). Germline V lookup: CDR1 LNHNV, CDR2 YYDKDF (reference sequence). This CDR3 contains 13 residues. The germline V and J ends were trimmed by 4 bases and 2 bases, with 7 bases remaining between them. The DNA for the CDR3 is TGTGCCACCAGCAAGGGGATCACAGATACGCAGTATTTT. This sequence encodes CATSKGITDTQYF.

In its sample, this clonotype was seen many times. This chain connects TRBV5-1 to TRBJ2-2; D remains unclear. Per the germline V gene, CDR1 is SGHRS and CDR2 is YFSETQ. This CDR3 contains 14 residues. V lost 4 bases and J lost 5, with 12 bases in between. As DNA, the CDR3 is TGCGCCAGCAGCGTTCAAGACGGAACCGGGGAGCTGTTTTTT. Translation gives CASSVQDGTGELFF.

There are a few counts of this clonotype. The V gene is TRBV7-9, the J gene TRBJ2-7; 7 bases are a match to TRBD2. V trimming: 5 bases; J trimming: 3 bases; junction bases outside the gene matches: 10. Looked up from germline, CDR1 is SEHNR and CDR2 is FQNEAQ (reference sequence). The CDR3 runs to 15 residues. The CDR3 bases are TGTGCCAGCAGCCAAGGGGAGGGATCTTACTACGAGCAGTACTTC. This gives the protein CASSQGEGSYYEQYF.

This clonotype was picked up a small number of times. This chain links TRBV28 with TRBJ1-1; 8 bases map to TRBD1. With V trimmed by 10 bases and J by 0 bases, 13 bases remained unmatched. Germline V gene data show CDR1 as MDHEN and CDR2 as SYDVKM. The CDR3 length is 16 residues. CDR3 residues: CATLGQGAFMNTEAFF. CDR3 coding DNA: TGTGCCACCCTGGGGCAGGGGGCCTTTATGAACACTGAAGCTTTCTTT.

This clonotype was counted between two and nine times. The rearrangement links TRBV5-5 to TRBJ2-7; TRBD1 matches at 7 bases. The V segment lost 4 bases and the J segment 2 bases; nucleotides outside the gene matches: 9. Germline-derived CDR1 and CDR2 are SGHKS and YYEKEE (reference sequence). This CDR3 comprises 15 residues. As DNA, the CDR3 is TGTGCCAGCAGCCTGGACCCAGGACAGGCCTACGAGCAGTACTTC. It encodes CASSLDPGQAYEQYF. The full variable domain, in which reference TRBV5-5 and TRBJ2-7 provide the parts outside the CDR3, is DAGVTQSPTHLIKTRGQQVTLRCSPISGHKSVSWYQQVLGQGPQFIFQYYEKEERGRGNFPDRFSARQFPNYSSELNVNALLLGDSALYLCASSLDPGQAYEQYFGPGTRLTVT.

V gene TRBV29-1 combines with J gene TRBJ1-1, with D unresolved. There are 13 residues in the CDR3. The ends were cut back, 4 bases at V and 1 base at J, with 10 bases in the middle. The germline V gene has CDR1 SQVTM and CDR2 ANQGSEA. The CDR3 here is CSVADLRNTEAFF. DNA of the CDR3: TGCAGCGTTGCGGACTTAAGGAACACTGAAGCTTTCTTT.

This clonotype was recorded at least ten times. This chain joins TRBV6-2 or TRBV6-3 and TRBJ1-1; weak D call: TRBD1 (6 bases). Germline V CDR1 and CDR2: MNHEY, SVGEGT. V was clipped by 3 bases and J by 3 bases, with 14 bases between them. This CDR3 contains 15 residues. CDR3 DNA: TGTGCCAGCAGTTATTCGGGAAAGGGGGACACTGAAGCTTTCTTT. Amino acids: CASSYSGKGDTEAFF.

This clonotype turned up a few times. The chain is built from TRBV5-1 and TRBJ2-7, with 15 bases aligning to TRBD2. The CDR3 is 17 residues long. The V and J ends lost 2 bases and 2 bases, in that order; junction bases with no gene match: 5. From germline, CDR1 is SGHRS and CDR2 YFSETQ. DNA of the CDR3: TGCGCCAGCAGCTTCGGGACTAGCGGGAGGCATGCCTACGAGCAGTACTTC. Protein sequence: CASSFGTSGRHAYEQYF. Drawing the rest from reference TRBV5-1 and TRBJ2-7, the complete variable domain is KAGVTQTPRYLIKTRGQQVTLSCSPISGHRSVSWYQQTPGQGLQFLFEYFSETQRNKGNFPGRFSGRQFSNSRSEMNVSTLELGDSALYLCASSFGTSGRHAYEQYFGPGTRLTVT.

The chain combines TRBV20-1 with TRBJ1-1; D gene unclear. The germline CDR1 and CDR2 sequences are DFQATT and SNEGSKA (reference sequence). Trimming took 3 bases from V and 0 from J, leaving 8 bases between them. The CDR3 contains 13 residues. The chain's CDR3 is CSAREDMNTEAFF. The CDR3 DNA sequence: TGCAGTGCTAGGGAAGACATGAACACTGAAGCTTTCTTT.

This clonotype has just a few counts. The V gene is TRBV4-1, the J gene TRBJ2-5, with a possible D match to TRBD1 (6 bases). This CDR3 is 15 amino acids long. Germline CDR1 is MGHRA and CDR2 is YSYEKL. The V end was cut by 2 bases, the J end by 0 bases, with 10 bases between. The CDR3 spells CASSQPDRYQETQYF. DNA for the CDR3: TGCGCCAGCAGCCAACCAGACAGGTACCAAGAGACCCAGTACTTC.

In its sample, this clonotype was seen many times. The rearrangement links TRBV5-6 to TRBJ2-1, with 13 bases that match TRBD2. Germline trimming cut 6 bases from V and 3 bases from J; bases unmatched to any gene: 15. The CDR3 has 19 amino acids. Germline CDR1 reads SGHDT; CDR2 reads YYEEEE. The CDR3 sequence is CASIPTGTSGTRGYNEQFF. The CDR3 DNA reads TGTGCCAGCATTCCAACCGGGACTAGCGGGACCAGGGGCTACAATGAGCAGTTCTTC. The entire variable domain, with the rest obtained from reference TRBV5-6 and TRBJ2-1, is as follows: DAGVTQSPTHLIKTRGQQVTLRCSPKSGHDTVSWYQQALGQGPQFIFQYYEEEERQRGNFPDRFSGHQFPNYSSELNVNALLLGDSALYLCASIPTGTSGTRGYNEQFFGPGTRLTVL.

This clonotype was seen more than once but under ten times. CDR3 DNA: TGTGCCAGCAGACCATACGGAGCGGGAGATGGGGACGAGCAGTACTTC. As protein: CASRPYGAGDGDEQYF. The V call is TRBV27, the J call TRBJ2-7, with 8 bases that match TRBD2. The CDR3 spans 16 residues. V gave up 6 bases and J gave up 5 bases; unmatched junction bases: 15. Per germline, CDR1 MNHEY and CDR2 SMNVEV (reference sequence).

V usage is TRBV19 and J usage is TRBJ2-7; 9 positions agree with TRBD2. V gave up 3 bases and J gave up 2 bases; unmatched junction bases: 2. Germline CDR1 and CDR2: LNHDA and SQIVND (reference sequence). The CDR3 extends over 14 amino acids. The CDR3 region is CASSMASGAYEQYF. CDR3 DNA sequence: TGTGCCAGTAGTATGGCTAGCGGGGCCTACGAGCAGTACTTC. The full variable domain, in which reference TRBV19 and TRBJ2-7 provide the parts outside the CDR3, is DGGITQSPKYLFRKEGQNVTLSCEQNLNHDAMYWYRQDPGQGLRLIYYSQIVNDFQKGDIAEGYSVSREKKESFPLTVTSAQKNPTAFYLCASSMASGAYEQYFGPGTRLTVT.